Listed here are 29 T cell receptor beta chains from one sample, sequenced in a study of T cell responses to AZD1222 COVID-19 vaccine. Data came from immunoSEQ multiplex PCR; TCRdb stores just in-frame clones and leaves some out. The top ten hold 0.75% to 0.95% of the sample, which has fewer than 150,000 clones, over 90% seen once. The sequences come from peripheral blood, collected on day 0 of AZD1222 vaccination. These receptors all come from an adult in good health.

This clone was seen a single time. J is TRBJ1-6 and V is TRBV6-5; TRBD1 might be the D (5 bases). The CDR3 has 15 amino acids. The germline CDR1 and CDR2 sequences are MNHEY and SVGAGI. The ends were cut back, 5 bases at V and 7 bases at J, with 15 bases in the middle. CDR3 region: CASSRPGPTNSPLHF. The CDR3 DNA follows: TGTGCCAGCAGTCGGCCGGGACCGACGAATTCACCCCTCCACTTT.

The chain has TRBV2 and TRBJ1-1, with unresolved D. The germline V gene encodes CDR1 SNHLY and CDR2 FYNNEI. The CDR3 length is 13 residues. Trimming pared 0 bases from V and 3 bases from J, leaving 5 bases between. This CDR3 is CASSEALHTEAFF. CDR3 nucleotides: TGTGCCAGCAGTGAAGCGCTTCACACTGAAGCTTTCTTT.

This chain joins TRBV4-1 and TRBJ1-2; TRBD1 aligns across 9 bases. CDR3 size: 15 residues. CDR1 is MGHRA, CDR2 YSYEKL, per germline. V lost 4 bases and J lost 3; bases outside the gene matches: 6. This chain's CDR3 is CASSPPGQGYYGYTF. Written as DNA, the CDR3 is TGCGCCAGCAGCCCACCGGGACAGGGATACTATGGCTACACCTTC.

V is TRBV6-5 and J is TRBJ1-1; D is uncertain. V was cut by 0 bases and J by 1 base, with 6 bases left in between. The length of the CDR3 is 14 residues. Germline CDR1 reads MNHEY; CDR2 reads SVGAGI. This CDR3 reads CASSYSVGNTEAFF. CDR3 bases: TGTGCCAGCAGTTACTCAGTGGGGAACACTGAAGCTTTCTTT.

The V and J genes are TRBV5-1 and TRBJ1-1; 7 bases match TRBD1. The trim removed 0 bases at V and 0 bases at J, leaving 2 bases unmatched. Germline lookup yields CDR1 SGHRS and CDR2 YFSETQ. This CDR3 region has 15 residues. CDR3 amino acids: CASSLEDRMNTEAFF. CDR3 DNA sequence: TGCGCCAGCAGCTTGGAGGACAGGATGAACACTGAAGCTTTCTTT.

The chain links TRBV5-1 to TRBJ1-5; no definite D call. The V end lost 2 bases, the J end lost 6 bases, and 9 bases lay between the germline ends. The CDR3 loop spans 13 amino acids. Germline assignment: CDR1 SGHRS and CDR2 YFSETQ. This chain's CDR3 is CASSFNQGQPQHF. The DNA of the CDR3 is TGCGCCAGCAGCTTTAATCAAGGTCAGCCCCAGCATTTT.

This chain uses TRBV7-9 with TRBJ1-2; possible D gene TRBD1, 6 bases. The CDR3 covers 19 residues. Trimming pared 5 bases from V and 0 bases from J, leaving 25 bases between. Looked up from germline, CDR1 is SEHNR and CDR2 is FQNEAQ (reference sequence). The CDR3 is CASSPQGPPIQYPNYGYTF. The CDR3, as DNA: TGTGCCAGCAGCCCACAGGGCCCCCCTATACAATACCCTAACTATGGCTACACCTTC.

The chain uses TRBV6-5 and TRBJ2-7, with D unresolved. Per germline, CDR1 MNHEY and CDR2 SVGAGI. This CDR3 is 13 amino acids long. Trimming took 2 bases from V and 4 from J, leaving 9 bases between them. This CDR3 is CASSYGILYEQYF. Written as DNA, the CDR3 is TGTGCCAGCAGTTACGGTATACTATACGAGCAGTACTTC.

The chain is built from TRBV29-1 and TRBJ1-2; TRBD1 matches at 10 bases. The CDR3 extends over 15 amino acids. The germline V gene encodes CDR1 SQVTM and CDR2 ANQGSEA. V was pared by 3 bases and J by 4 bases, with 8 bases of the junction left unmatched. CDR3 in amino acids: CSVDLRDRGAYGYTF. CDR3 in DNA: TGCAGCGTTGATCTCAGGGACAGGGGCGCCTATGGCTACACCTTC. The full variable domain, in which reference TRBV29-1 and TRBJ1-2 provide the parts outside the CDR3, is SAVISQKPSRDICQRGTSLTIQCQVDSQVTMMFWYRQQPGQSLTLIATANQGSEATYESGFVIDKFPISRPNLTFSTLTVSNMSPEDSSIYLCSVDLRDRGAYGYTFGSGTRLTVV.

This chain uses TRBV5-8 with TRBJ1-2; 7 bases match TRBD1. V lost 0 bases to trimming and J lost 5 bases; unmatched junction nucleotides: 13. Germline V CDR1 and CDR2: SGHTS, YDEGEE. The CDR3 length is 17 residues. The CDR3 sequence is CASSLEGGPPNEYGYTF. CDR3 sequence (DNA): TGTGCCAGCAGCTTGGAAGGGGGCCCACCCAACGAATATGGCTACACCTTC.

The chain is built from TRBV30 and TRBJ2-2, with D unresolved. Deletions cut 7 bases from V and 3 bases from J, with 3 bases between. Germline-derived CDR1 and CDR2 are GTSNPN and SVGIG (reference sequence). This CDR3 is built from 10 residues. CDR3 nucleotide sequence: TGTGCCTCCTACACCGGGGAGCTGTTTTTT. Translation gives CASYTGELFF.

This chain uses TRBV7-8 with TRBJ1-2; no firm D call. Deletions cut 7 bases from V and 4 bases from J, with 10 bases between. The CDR3 extends over 12 amino acids. From germline, CDR1 is SGHVS and CDR2 FQNEAQ. This CDR3 is CASTSGAYGYTF. The CDR3 bases are TGTGCCAGCACCTCCGGCGCCTATGGCTACACCTTC.

V is TRBV27 and J is TRBJ2-6; D is ambiguous. Deletions cut 6 bases from V and 4 bases from J, with 16 bases between. From germline, CDR1 is MNHEY and CDR2 SMNVEV (reference sequence). The CDR3 runs 16 residues. The CDR3 DNA follows: TGTGCCAGCAGGTCCCTTGGTCCCGGGGGGGCCAACGTCCTGACTTTC. Protein product: CASRSLGPGGANVLTF.

With regard to this clone: Other DNA sequences in the same sample also yield this CDR3. This chain uses TRBV3-1 (or the pseudogene TRBV3-2) with TRBJ1-1; no reliable D call. Germline V gives CDR1 LGHDT, CDR2 YNNKEL (reference sequence). Trimming left V 1 base short and J 4 bases short, with 4 bases between. CDR3 length: 12 residues. CDR3 nucleotides: TGTGCCAGCAGCCAAGGGGGCACTGAAGCTTTCTTT. Its translation is CASSQGGTEAFF.

This clone came up once. This sequence joins TRBV2 and TRBJ2-2; TRBD1 agrees at 10 bases. This CDR3 region has 14 residues. Trimming at V came to 5 bases and at J to 7 bases, leaving 4 bases not matched to a gene. Germline V gives CDR1 SNHLY, CDR2 FYNNEI. CDR3: CASSSGTGVGELFF. The CDR3 nucleotides are TGTGCCAGCAGTTCCGGGACAGGGGTCGGGGAGCTGTTTTTT.

This clone came up once. In DNA form, the CDR3 reads TGCAGCGTTGAAGGGAAAGGGGAAGAGACCCAGTACTTC. It encodes CSVEGKGEETQYF. The gene calls are TRBV29-1 and TRBJ2-5; a possible D gene is TRBD1 (5 bases). This CDR3 comprises 13 residues. Germline CDR1 and CDR2: SQVTM and ANQGSEA. The V gene lost 1 base and the J gene lost 3 bases, with 9 bases spanning the gap.

The rearrangement uses TRBV6-5 and TRBJ1-5; D is possibly TRBD1 (6 bases). Deletions cut 5 bases from V and 5 bases from J, with 16 bases between. Per germline, CDR1 MNHEY and CDR2 SVGAGI. This CDR3 has 15 residues. The CDR3 DNA reads as TGTGCCAGCAGTCGGAGGGGGGACTACGATCAGCCCCAGCATTTT. Translated, it gives CASSRRGDYDQPQHF.

This clone showed up just a few times. The chain combines TRBV7-9 with TRBJ2-1; 12 bases map to TRBD2. J was trimmed by 7 bases and V by 5 bases; bases with no gene match: 15. The CDR3 has 18 amino acids. Germline CDR1 and CDR2: SEHNR and FQNEAQ (reference sequence). The CDR3 region is CASSPRGASGGAWNEQFF. The CDR3 DNA reads as TGTGCCAGCAGCCCCAGAGGGGCTAGCGGGGGGGCCTGGAATGAGCAGTTCTTC.

V is TRBV14 and J is TRBJ1-2; D ambiguous. Germline lookup yields CDR1 SGHDN and CDR2 FVKESK. V was cut by 1 base and J by 8 bases, with 20 bases left in between. CDR3 length: 16 residues. DNA for the CDR3: TGTGCCAGCAGCCAAGTAGCGGAAGGGAAATGGAGGGGCTACACCTTC. Translated, it gives CASSQVAEGKWRGYTF.

The chain has TRBV6-5 and TRBJ1-2, with 7 bases that match TRBD1. V gave up 2 bases and J gave up 6 bases; unmatched junction bases: 9. The CDR3 sequence is 15 residues long. Per the germline V gene, CDR1 is MNHEY and CDR2 is SVGAGI. The CDR3 loop reads CASSYAEATGNGYTF. The CDR3 DNA sequence: TGTGCCAGCAGTTACGCGGAGGCGACAGGGAATGGCTACACCTTC.

The V and J genes are TRBV13 and TRBJ1-2; D is unresolved. CDR3 length: 13 residues. The germline V gene encodes CDR1 PRHDT and CDR2 FYEKMQ (reference sequence). Between the trimmed V and J ends, which lost 3 bases and 4 bases, there was a span of 9 bases. CDR3 sequence reads: CASSFSAVYGYTF. CDR3 in DNA: TGTGCCAGCAGCTTTTCTGCTGTCTATGGCTACACCTTC.

This clone has a single count. The chain carries TRBV10-1 and TRBJ2-7; 7 bases map to TRBD1. V was clipped by 2 bases and J by 2 bases; unmatched bases: 0. CDR1 is WNHNN, CDR2 SYGVQD, per germline (reference sequence). This CDR3 comprises 13 residues. For the CDR3, the DNA is TGCGCCAGCAGTGAGCAGGGGGCCTACGAGCAGTACTTC. It translates to CASSEQGAYEQYF.

The chain links TRBV5-1 to TRBJ2-3, with D possibly matching TRBD2 (5 bases). The CDR3 has 13 residues. Germline V CDR1 and CDR2: SGHRS, YFSETQ. Trimming removed 4 bases at V and 5 bases at J, with 11 bases between. The CDR3 nucleotides read TGCGCCAGCAGCGTTCTGAGGGTAGATACGCAGTATTTT. Protein: CASSVLRVDTQYF. Full variable domain (outside the CDR3, taken from reference TRBV5-1 and TRBJ2-3): KAGVTQTPRYLIKTRGQQVTLSCSPISGHRSVSWYQQTPGQGLQFLFEYFSETQRNKGNFPGRFSGRQFSNSRSEMNVSTLELGDSALYLCASSVLRVDTQYFGPGTRLTVL.

The chain links TRBV30 to TRBJ1-1, with 9 bases fitting TRBD1. V was clipped by 3 bases and J by 3 bases; unmatched bases: 2. CDR1 and CDR2 from the germline V gene are GTSNPN and SVGIG (reference sequence). This CDR3 region has 13 residues. CDR3 in DNA: TGTGCCTGGAGCGGGACAGGGTACACTGAAGCTTTCTTT. Protein product: CAWSGTGYTEAFF.

This rearrangement joins TRBV6-4 to TRBJ1-4, with unresolved D. Germline V gene lookup returns CDR1 MRHNA and CDR2 SNTAGT. This CDR3 is built from 13 residues. V lost 2 bases and J lost 3, with 4 bases in between. The CDR3 coding sequence is TGTGCCAGCAGTGACAGGCCTAATGAAAAACTGTTTTTT. Encoded protein: CASSDRPNEKLFF.

The chain combines TRBV6-6 with TRBJ2-1; 12 bases align to TRBD2. The CDR3 length is 15 residues. Germline V gives CDR1 MNHNY, CDR2 SVGAGI (reference sequence). The J segment lost 5 bases and the V segment lost 2 bases, leaving 1 base of the junction unmatched. The CDR3 spells CASSYLAGGDNEQFF. The CDR3 nucleotides read TGTGCCAGCAGTTACCTAGCGGGGGGGGACAATGAGCAGTTCTTC.

This clone has only a few counts. The rearrangement links TRBV11-3 to TRBJ2-1, with 13 bases aligning to TRBD2. J lost 8 bases, V lost 5 bases, and 6 bases had no gene match. Germline CDR1 and CDR2: SGHNT and YENEEA. This CDR3 spans 15 amino acids. The CDR3 nucleotides are TGTGCCAGCAGCCCTACTAGCGGGGGGGCCGATGAGCAGTTCTTC. Translating gives CASSPTSGGADEQFF.

Comment on this clone: Different DNA sequences within this sample yield the same CDR3. J is TRBJ2-7 and V is TRBV5-5, with a tentative D call TRBD2 (6 bases). The V end lost 0 bases, the J end lost 0 bases, and 10 bases lay between the germline ends. CDR1 SGHKS and CDR2 YYEKEE come from the germline V gene (reference sequence). CDR3 size: 15 residues. The CDR3 sequence is CASSLVGRSSYEQYF. The DNA of the CDR3 is TGTGCCAGCAGCTTGGTGGGGAGGAGCTCCTACGAGCAGTACTTC.

The V call is TRBV5-1, the J call TRBJ1-2, with TRBD1 identical over 7 bases. The CDR3 sequence is 15 residues long. V trimming: 4 bases; J trimming: 4 bases; junction bases outside the gene matches: 10. The germline V gene encodes CDR1 SGHRS and CDR2 YFSETQ. The chain's CDR3 is CASSGLQGFSYGYTF. CDR3 nucleotide sequence: TGCGCCAGCAGCGGATTACAGGGGTTTTCCTATGGCTACACCTTC.